This TCR beta chain was sequenced in a study of blood T cell repertoires in COVID-19. Original analysis: Estimated nucleated cell counts came from reference gene primer amplification. Method: immunoSEQ multiplex PCR; TCRdb's copy keeps in-frame clones and lacks some. Clonal size and the V and J genes are those of that table, whereas D and trimming came from the DNA. In the table there are around 200,000 clones, about 80% of which are singletons. This clonotype was sampled from a human donor in a cohort sampled during active COVID-19. The specimen was peripheral blood.

CDR3 nucleotide sequence: TGCAGCGTAGCCGGGACAGGGATCACCGGGGAGCTGTTTTTT. Translation: CSVAGTGITGELFF. The chain is built from TRBV29-1 and TRBJ2-2; 9 bases align to TRBD1. This CDR3 has 14 residues. Germline V gene data show CDR1 as SQVTM and CDR2 as ANQGSEA. The junction had 6 bases not matched to a gene; V was cut back by 6 bases and J by 4 bases.